This T cell receptor beta chain was identified during a study of blood T cell repertoires in COVID-19. Produced via immunoSEQ multiplex PCR; TCRdb's table is partial and in-frame only. The table includes roughly 140,000 clones, approximately 88% detected once. Germline V CDR1 and CDR2: MNHEY, SVGAGI. The V gene lost 7 bases and the J gene lost 6 bases, with 15 bases spanning the gap. The CDR3 sequence is 14 residues long. Source material: peripheral blood. The genes are TRBV6-5 and TRBJ1-4; a possible D gene is TRBD1 (5 bases). The receptor was derived from a man between 65 and 85 years old with acute or convalescent COVID-19. In nucleotides, the CDR3 is TGTGCCAGCATTCAGAAGGGGCTGGATGAAAAACTGTTTTTT. This codes for CASIQKGLDEKLFF.